Following are 18 T cell receptor beta chains from one sample sequenced in a study of T cell responses to AZD1222 COVID-19 vaccine. Sequencing used immunoSEQ multiplex PCR; TCRdb keeps in-frame clones, though not all of them. The repertoire includes roughly 150,000 clones, approximately 91% of them detected once, and 4.7% sits in the top ten. Sequencing used peripheral blood, obtained on day 0 of AZD1222 vaccination. The receptor set was obtained from an adult in good health.

This chain joins TRBV29-1 and TRBJ1-3, with D unresolved. The germline V and J ends were trimmed by 4 bases and 3 bases, with 7 bases remaining between them. Per germline, CDR1 SQVTM and CDR2 ANQGSEA. The CDR3 spans 12 residues. CDR3 nucleotide sequence: TGCAGCGTTGGTACATATGGAAACACCATATATTTT. Protein product: CSVGTYGNTIYF. Variable domain in full (rest from reference TRBV29-1 and TRBJ1-3): SAVISQKPSRDICQRGTSLTIQCQVDSQVTMMFWYRQQPGQSLTLIATANQGSEATYESGFVIDKFPISRPNLTFSTLTVSNMSPEDSSIYLCSVGTYGNTIYFGEGSWLTVV.

J is TRBJ2-1 and V is TRBV10-3; maybe TRBD2 (6 bases). Germline assignment: CDR1 ENHRY and CDR2 SYGVKD. The V and J ends lost 0 bases and 0 bases respectively, with 12 bases between them. CDR3 length: 17 amino acids. The CDR3 sequence: CAISESRGESSYNEQFF. In DNA, the CDR3 is TGTGCCATCAGTGAGTCTCGCGGGGAGAGCTCCTACAATGAGCAGTTCTTC.

Worth noting for this clone: The junction departs from germline at one end; a sequencing error may be responsible. This chain uses TRBV7-7 with TRBJ2-5; 9 bases are a match to TRBD2. The CDR3 covers 14 residues. Germline V gene lookup returns CDR1 SSHAT and CDR2 FNYEAQ (reference sequence). The CDR3 sequence is CASSRAGGSETQYF. For the CDR3, the DNA is TGTGCTAGCAGCCGAGCGGGAGGTTCAGAGACCCAGTACTTC.

This chain uses TRBV2 with TRBJ2-7; 7 bases align to TRBD1. The J segment lost 5 bases and the V segment lost 6 bases, leaving 1 base of the junction unmatched. The V gene's germline CDR1 is SNHLY and CDR2 FYNNEI. This CDR3 contains 11 residues. The CDR3 sequence: CASRTGDEQYF. The CDR3 DNA is TGTGCCAGCAGAACAGGGGACGAGCAGTACTTC. Full variable domain (missing parts from reference TRBV2 and TRBJ2-7): EPEVTQTPSHQVTQMGQEVILRCVPISNHLYFYWYRQILGQKVEFLVSFYNNEISEKSEIFDDQFSVERPDGSNFTLKIRSTKLEDSAMYFCASRTGDEQYFGPGTRLTVT.

The rearrangement links TRBV6-5 to TRBJ1-6; the match to TRBD1 covers 9 bases. The V gene end was trimmed by 8 bases and the J gene end by 1 base; junction bases not matched to a gene: 3. This CDR3 is 15 amino acids long. Germline CDR1 MNHEY, CDR2 SVGAGI. CDR3 DNA sequence: TGTGCCAGCGGGACAGGGAGGTCCTATAATTCACCCCTCCACTTT. It specifies CASGTGRSYNSPLHF.

This clone was seen only once. The chain links TRBV2 to TRBJ1-1; 9 positions match TRBD1. This CDR3 has 14 residues. Germline V CDR1 and CDR2: SNHLY, FYNNEI. V was clipped by 6 bases and J by 6 bases; unmatched bases: 8. CDR3 residues: CASRDTGGPPEAFF. The CDR3 coding sequence is TGTGCCAGCAGAGACACAGGGGGCCCTCCTGAAGCTTTCTTT. The full variable domain, with the rest looked up from reference TRBV2 and TRBJ1-1, is EPEVTQTPSHQVTQMGQEVILRCVPISNHLYFYWYRQILGQKVEFLVSFYNNEISEKSEIFDDQFSVERPDGSNFTLKIRSTKLEDSAMYFCASRDTGGPPEAFFGQGTRLTVV.

This clone was counted a single time. The V call is TRBV5-6, the J call TRBJ2-7; TRBD2 aligns across 7 bases. Germline loops: CDR1 SGHDT, CDR2 YYEEEE. Trimming took 8 bases from V and 0 from J; bases not matched to a gene: 8. CDR3 size: 14 residues. The CDR3 nucleotides are TGTGCCAGTACATCAGCGGGGAGCTCCTACGAGCAGTACTTC. Protein: CASTSAGSSYEQYF. The full variable domain, with the rest looked up from reference TRBV5-6 and TRBJ2-7, is DAGVTQSPTHLIKTRGQQVTLRCSPKSGHDTVSWYQQALGQGPQFIFQYYEEEERQRGNFPDRFSGHQFPNYSSELNVNALLLGDSALYLCASTSAGSSYEQYFGPGTRLTVT.

CDR3 amino acids: CATSDPRDSGGYYTQYF. The CDR3 nucleotides are TGTGCCACCAGTGACCCTCGGGATAGCGGGGGTTATTATACGCAGTATTTT. The chain carries TRBV24-1 and TRBJ2-3, with TRBD2 matching over 9 bases. The germline V gene has CDR1 KGHDR and CDR2 SFDVKD. V lost 4 bases and J lost 7; bases outside the gene matches: 14. The CDR3 consists of 17 residues.

V gene TRBV5-6 combines with J gene TRBJ1-1; 8 bases match TRBD1. From germline, CDR1 is SGHDT and CDR2 YYEEEE. The CDR3 has 13 residues. V shed 4 bases and J 8 bases; nucleotides not matched to a gene: 7. The CDR3 spells CASSTTGAVEAFF. In nucleotides, the CDR3 is TGTGCCAGCAGCACGACAGGGGCAGTCGAAGCTTTCTTT.

The V call is TRBV18, the J call TRBJ1-4; D perhaps matches TRBD1 (6 bases). The germline CDR1 and CDR2 sequences are KGHSH and LQKENI. V lost 8 bases to trimming and J lost 2 bases, with 15 bases between them. The CDR3 sequence is 15 residues long. The CDR3 spells CASAYRDVTNEKLFF. The CDR3 DNA is TGTGCCAGCGCCTACAGGGATGTCACTAATGAAAAACTGTTTTTT.

This clone has only one observation. An end of the junction does not agree with germline; a read error may underlie this. The chain links TRBV30 to TRBJ1-2; 8 nucleotides match TRBD1. Germline CDR1 and CDR2: GTSNPN and SVGIG (reference sequence). The CDR3 covers 12 residues. The CDR3 DNA sequence: TGTGCCGGGGAAGGCCCCGACAGGGGCCTTTTCTTC. Protein product: CAGEGPDRGLFF. The whole variable domain, filled in from reference TRBV30 and TRBJ1-2, reads SQTIHQWPATLVQPVGSPLSLECTVEGTSNPNLYWYRQAAGRGLQLLFYSVGIGQISSEVPQNLSASRPQDRQFILSSKKLLLSDSGFYLCAGEGPDRGLFFGSGTRLTVV.

The CDR3 coding sequence is TGTGCCAGCCATACAGCCATCTACGAGCAGTACTTC. Protein product: CASHTAIYEQYF. The chain has TRBV24-1 and TRBJ2-7; D ambiguous. Germline lookup yields CDR1 KGHDR and CDR2 SFDVKD. Trimming took 11 bases from V and 3 from J, leaving 13 bases between them. This CDR3 spans 12 amino acids.

This clone was observed a single time. J is TRBJ1-1 and V is TRBV6-5; no clear D. The CDR3 is 15 amino acids. The germline V gene has CDR1 MNHEY and CDR2 SVGAGI. The ends were cut back, 6 bases at V and 3 bases at J, with 17 bases in the middle. For the CDR3, the DNA is TGTGCCAGCAGCCCGGCGTTTGGCGCGGACACTGAAGCTTTCTTT. Translation: CASSPAFGADTEAFF.

The chain combines TRBV19 with TRBJ2-6; D uncertain. The CDR3 runs 17 residues. The V end was cut by 5 bases, the J end by 0 bases, with 14 bases between. Germline CDR1 reads LNHDA; CDR2 reads SQIVND (reference sequence). The CDR3 DNA reads as TGTGCCAGTAGTCGTCGGGCGTCAAGCTCTGGGGCCAACGTCCTGACTTTC. Translating it yields CASSRRASSSGANVLTF.

The table lists this clone with a count of one. The gene calls are TRBV14 and TRBJ1-1, with D hard to call. The germline gives CDR1 SGHDN, CDR2 FVKESK. Trimming took off 1 base at V and 4 bases at J, with 10 bases between the two ends. The CDR3 has 14 amino acids. CDR3 in amino acids: CASSQVSGVTEAFF. The CDR3 DNA is TGTGCCAGCAGCCAAGTCTCTGGGGTCACTGAAGCTTTCTTT.

The chain links TRBV4-1 to TRBJ2-3, with D possibly being TRBD2 (6 bases). CDR1 and CDR2 from the germline V gene are MGHRA and YSYEKL. Trimming pared 0 bases from V and 2 bases from J, leaving 15 bases between. This CDR3 region has 17 residues. The CDR3 is CASSQDRASVHTDTQYF. In DNA form, the CDR3 reads TGCGCCAGCAGCCAAGATCGGGCTAGCGTACACACAGATACGCAGTATTTT.

The chain joins TRBV5-6 to TRBJ1-2; a possible D gene is TRBD1 (5 bases). The CDR3 totals 13 residues. The germline V gene has CDR1 SGHDT and CDR2 YYEEEE. Trimming removed 2 bases from V and 6 bases from J, with 11 bases in between. In DNA form, the CDR3 reads TGTGCCAGCAGCTTTGGGGCAGACAATGGCTACACCTTC. Its translation: CASSFGADNGYTF.

This clone was found once. The V and J genes are TRBV28 and TRBJ2-5; D unresolved. Trimming took 5 bases from V and 1 from J, leaving 11 bases between them. This CDR3 spans 14 amino acids. Germline assignment: CDR1 MDHEN and CDR2 SYDVKM. In nucleotides, the CDR3 is TGTGCCAGCAGTCCTCCGACTGTCCAAGAGACCCAGTACTTC. This translates into CASSPPTVQETQYF.